The clone carrying this TCR beta chain was found once. As yet, its antigen is unknown. The data were taken from a study of cytomegalovirus exposure and HLA in healthy donors. Sequencing was performed with immunoSEQ multiplex PCR; in TCRdb, only in-frame clones are kept and a portion is missing. The repertoire holds fewer than 120,000 clones, with 89% as singletons. The CDR3 spans 14 residues. CDR1 is GTSNPN, CDR2 SVGIG, per germline (reference sequence). V was pared by 0 bases and J by 2 bases, with 9 bases between. Study findings and constraints: Most TCR sequences were rare, but some public TCRs occurred in many donors. Three chains linked to CMV were shown in vitro to be specific for CMV antigens.

The chain is built from TRBV30 and TRBJ2-3; D perhaps matches TRBD2 (5 bases). The sample consisted of PBMCs. The receptor was isolated from a woman younger than 35 in good health and CMV-seronegative. Written as DNA, the CDR3 is TGTGCCTGGAGTGTAACTCTAGCCACAGATACGCAGTATTTT. It translates to CAWSVTLATDTQYF. Drawing the rest from reference TRBV30 and TRBJ2-3, the complete variable domain is SQTIHQWPATLVQPVGSPLSLECTVEGTSNPNLYWYRQAAGRGLQLLFYSVGIGQISSEVPQNLSASRPQDRQFILSSKKLLLSDSGFYLCAWSVTLATDTQYFGPGTRLTVL.